In this sample, the clone carrying this T cell receptor beta chain turned up a few times. Its antigen is unidentified. Construction of TCR beta libraries was performed using quantitative 5'-RACE with molecular barcodes. TCRdb reanalysed the 5' RACE reads using MiXCR and keeps one entry per CDR3 protein. Here the sample spans roughly 250,000 distinct CDR3 sequences, approximately 9% being singletons. The length of the CDR3 is 14 residues. V gave up 1 base and J gave up 4 bases, with 8 bases separating them. Germline values: CDR1 SEHNR, CDR2 FQNEAQ (reference sequence). This entry comes from a study of CD8 T cells in ankylosing spondylitis. The study's findings and limits: Blood from ankylosing spondylitis patients appeared to carry a characteristic roughly eight-variant TCR beta motif. Researchers reportedly found disease-linked clones significantly enriched in matched ankylosing spondylitis synovial fluid. Some of these motif variants have turned up before, in reports on reactive arthritis synovial fluid and blood.

The sequence was collected from a male donor with ankylosing spondylitis or in good health (not recorded which). The sequenced material came from blood, either unsorted or a sorted T cell fraction (not recorded which). The chain recombines TRBV7-9 with TRBJ1-5; D call uncertain. The CDR3 bases are TGTGCCAGCAGCTTAGTGGGCTGGAATCAGCCCCAGCATTTT. Translating gives CASSLVGWNQPQHF.